This TCR beta chain came from a study of T cells in tuberculosis. Study background: Sequenced TCRs come from CD1B-GMM tetramer-binding T cells.

Method: immunoSEQ multiplex PCR; TCRdb's copy keeps in-frame clones and lacks some. The sample has tens of thousands of clones; under 85% are singletons. The time point: new active TB diagnosis, blood taken before or within 7 days of starting treatment. This CDR3 contains 14 residues. After removal of 6 bases from V and 2 bases from J, the junction contained 5 bases not matched to a gene. CDR1 is SGHTA, CDR2 FQGNSA, per germline. Remarks on this clone: Its antigen is undetermined.

General observations from the study: Active tuberculosis cases were adults; controls were adolescents. Smaller alpha distances in active tuberculosis partly reflected shorter CDR3-alpha lengths.

Sequenced material: PBMCs, taken at tuberculosis diagnosis. This sequence originates from an adult with tuberculosis. The chain combines TRBV7-2 with TRBJ2-3, with 7 bases that match TRBD2. The CDR3 sequence: CASRVGRSTDTQYF. CDR3 in DNA: TGTGCCAGCAGGGTCGGGAGGTCCACAGATACGCAGTATTTT.